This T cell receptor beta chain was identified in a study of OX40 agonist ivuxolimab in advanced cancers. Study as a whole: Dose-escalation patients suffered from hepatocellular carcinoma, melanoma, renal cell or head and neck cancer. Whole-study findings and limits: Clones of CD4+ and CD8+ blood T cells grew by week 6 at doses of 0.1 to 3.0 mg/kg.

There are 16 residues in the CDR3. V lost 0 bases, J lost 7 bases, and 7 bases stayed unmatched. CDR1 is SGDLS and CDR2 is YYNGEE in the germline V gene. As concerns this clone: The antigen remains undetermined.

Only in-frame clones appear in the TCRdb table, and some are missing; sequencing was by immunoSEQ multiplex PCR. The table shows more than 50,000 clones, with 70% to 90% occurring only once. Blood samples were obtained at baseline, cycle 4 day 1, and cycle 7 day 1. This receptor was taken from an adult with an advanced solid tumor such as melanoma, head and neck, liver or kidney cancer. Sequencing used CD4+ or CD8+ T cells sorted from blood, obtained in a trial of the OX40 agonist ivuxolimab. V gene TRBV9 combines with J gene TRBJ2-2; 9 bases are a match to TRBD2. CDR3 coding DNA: TGTGCCAGCAGCGTAGAGGCGGGAGGGCGAGGCGGGGAGCTGTTTTTT. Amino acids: CASSVEAGGRGGELFF.